Below, 25 T cell receptor beta chains from the same sample are listed, as sequenced in a study of cytomegalovirus exposure and HLA in healthy donors. A multiplex PCR was run with 60 Vbeta primers and 13 Jbeta primers. The data were produced by immunoSEQ multiplex PCR, yet TCRdb's version contains in-frame clones alone and is incomplete. The sample has some 180,000 clones, over 80% seen once. The sequencing sample was made of PBMCs. These receptors all come from a girl between 5 and 17 years old in good health and CMV-seropositive.

V gene TRBV10-3 combines with J gene TRBJ2-2, with 9 bases fitting TRBD2. Germline V lookup: CDR1 ENHRY, CDR2 SYGVKD. This CDR3 has 16 residues. The J segment lost 7 bases and the V segment lost 6 bases, leaving 12 bases of the junction unmatched. The CDR3 spells CAIRENSGRPGGELFF. The CDR3 DNA is TGTGCCATCAGGGAGAATAGCGGGAGACCTGGCGGGGAGCTGTTTTTT.

The genes are TRBV11-3 and TRBJ2-7; 11 positions match TRBD2. V shed 5 bases and J 3 bases; nucleotides not matched to a gene: 18. Germline V gives CDR1 SGHNT, CDR2 YENEEA. This CDR3 contains 19 residues. The CDR3 spells CASSLRTVQTSGEHYEQYF. As DNA, the CDR3 is TGTGCCAGCAGCCTCCGAACAGTCCAGACTAGCGGGGAGCACTACGAGCAGTACTTC. Based on the CDR3 plus reference TRBV11-3 and TRBJ2-7, the full variable domain is EAGVVQSPRYKIIEKKQPVAFWCNPISGHNTLYWYLQNLGQGPELLIRYENEEAVDDSQLPKDRFSAERLKGVDSTLKIQPAELGDSAVYLCASSLRTVQTSGEHYEQYFGPGTRLTVT.

The chain combines TRBV4-1 with TRBJ1-5; 12 nucleotides agree with TRBD1. The germline CDR1 and CDR2 sequences are MGHRA and YSYEKL. CDR3 length equals 17 residues. V lost 4 bases to trimming and J lost 5 bases; unmatched junction nucleotides: 9. The CDR3 reads CASSPPGTGGGDQPQHF. The CDR3 DNA reads as TGCGCCAGCAGCCCTCCTGGGACAGGGGGCGGGGATCAGCCCCAGCATTTT.

The V call is TRBV27, the J call TRBJ2-7; 10 nucleotides agree with TRBD1. The germline V gene encodes CDR1 MNHEY and CDR2 SMNVEV (reference sequence). The CDR3 has 14 amino acids. J was trimmed by 3 bases and V by 3 bases; bases with no gene match: 2. The CDR3 region has the DNA TGTGCCAGCAGTTTCGGGACAGGGGACTACGAGCAGTACTTC. It specifies CASSFGTGDYEQYF.

The chain recombines TRBV29-1 with TRBJ1-2; TRBD1 matches 10 bases. Losses at the gene ends were 4 bases for V and 4 bases for J; bases not matched to a gene: 6. Germline V gene data show CDR1 as SQVTM and CDR2 as ANQGSEA. The CDR3 has 14 amino acids. In nucleotides, the CDR3 is TGCAGCGTTGTCGACAGGGGGCTTACCTATGGCTACACCTTC. It yields the protein CSVVDRGLTYGYTF.

This clone was observed once. The V call is TRBV25-1, the J call TRBJ1-1; D might be TRBD1 (5 bases). This CDR3 comprises 13 residues. Trimming removed 2 bases at V and 5 bases at J, with 9 bases between. Per germline, CDR1 MGHDK and CDR2 SYGVNS. The CDR3 loop reads CASSEGGGTEAFF. The CDR3 DNA is TGTGCCAGCAGTGAAGGGGGGGGAACTGAAGCTTTCTTT.

The chain carries TRBV11-3 and TRBJ2-7; no clear D. V was pared by 0 bases and J by 2 bases, with 5 bases between. Germline loops: CDR1 SGHNT, CDR2 YENEEA. The CDR3 is 13 residues long. As DNA, the CDR3 is TGTGCCAGCAGCTTAGATGGCACCTACGAGCAGTACTTC. Protein sequence: CASSLDGTYEQYF.

The chain is built from TRBV7-9 and TRBJ1-5; TRBD1 is a possible D gene (5 bases). CDR1 SEHNR and CDR2 FQNEAQ come from the germline V gene (reference sequence). The V gene lost 3 bases and the J gene lost 7 bases, with 13 bases spanning the gap. The CDR3 is 14 amino acids. In DNA form, the CDR3 reads TGTGCCAGCAGCTTTGGAGGGGTGGAACAGCCCCAGCATTTT. The encoded protein is CASSFGGVEQPQHF.

The chain recombines TRBV5-8 with TRBJ2-7; D gene ambiguous. The germline CDR1 and CDR2 sequences are SGHTS and YDEGEE. V lost 1 base, J lost 0 bases, and 14 bases lay in between. The CDR3 is made up of 16 amino acids. This CDR3 reads CASSLIYRGGSYEQYF. The CDR3 region has the DNA TGTGCCAGCAGCTTGATATACCGAGGTGGCTCCTACGAGCAGTACTTC. The full variable domain, completed using reference TRBV5-8 and TRBJ2-7, is EAGVTQSPTHLIKTRGQQATLRCSPISGHTSVYWYQQALGLGLQFLLWYDEGEERNRGNFPPRFSGRQFPNYSSELNVNALELEDSALYLCASSLIYRGGSYEQYFGPGTRLTVT.

V gene TRBV30 combines with J gene TRBJ1-5; D gene uncertain. CDR1 is GTSNPN and CDR2 is SVGIG in the germline V gene (reference sequence). The CDR3 is 16 residues long. With 0 bases removed from V and 0 bases from J, the gap between germline ends came to 12 bases. CDR3 sequence: CAWSVLGVNSNQPQHF. In DNA form, the CDR3 reads TGTGCCTGGAGTGTACTCGGGGTGAATAGCAATCAGCCCCAGCATTTT.

The chain joins TRBV14 to TRBJ2-7; no clear D. The CDR3 contains 13 residues. V was shortened by 3 bases and J by 3 bases, with 9 bases between the two germline ends. The germline V gene encodes CDR1 SGHDN and CDR2 FVKESK. The CDR3 bases are TGTGCCAGCAGCCACGGTTCAGGCTACGAGCAGTACTTC. Translation gives CASSHGSGYEQYF.

This sequence joins TRBV10-2 and TRBJ2-2; TRBD2 matches 14 bases. Germline V gene sequence: CDR1 WSHSY, CDR2 SAAADI. The V segment lost 0 bases and the J segment 3 bases; nucleotides outside the gene matches: 6. The CDR3 spans 19 residues. In DNA form, the CDR3 reads TGCGCCAGCAGTGAGTCCGGGACTAGCGGGAGTAGGGACACCGGGGAGCTGTTTTTT. This translates into CASSESGTSGSRDTGELFF.

This chain links TRBV2 with TRBJ2-7; 9 positions match TRBD1. The trim removed 2 bases at V and 6 bases at J, leaving 8 bases unmatched. The CDR3 spans 15 residues. CDR1 and CDR2 from the germline V gene are SNHLY and FYNNEI. For the CDR3, the DNA is TGTGCCAGCAGTGAACTCGGACAGGGGAGTTCCGAGCAGTACTTC. Protein: CASSELGQGSSEQYF.

This clone has only a few counts. The chain employs TRBV4-3 and TRBJ2-3, with 8 bases fitting TRBD2. The J segment lost 8 bases and the V segment lost 0 bases, leaving 10 bases of the junction unmatched. CDR1 LGHNA and CDR2 YSLEER come from the germline V gene. The length of the CDR3 is 16 residues. DNA for the CDR3: TGCGCCAGCAGCCAAGAACTAGCGGTTGCGAGGGGTACGCAGTATTTT. Protein sequence: CASSQELAVARGTQYF.

This chain links TRBV27 with TRBJ2-7; D might be TRBD2 (5 bases). Per germline, CDR1 MNHEY and CDR2 SMNVEV (reference sequence). The CDR3 sequence is 15 residues long. Trimming stripped 2 bases from V and 5 bases from J, with 16 bases between. The CDR3 region is CASSLVPGILDEQYF. The CDR3, as DNA: TGTGCCAGCAGTTTAGTACCCGGTATACTAGACGAGCAGTACTTC.

DNA of the CDR3: TGTGCCAGCAGGGTGCTACCAAGCTCTGGAAACACCATATATTTT. Translated: CASRVLPSSGNTIYF. The V gene is TRBV7-9, the J gene TRBJ1-3; D is undetermined. Germline V lookup: CDR1 SEHNR, CDR2 FQNEAQ (reference sequence). The CDR3 consists of 15 residues. V dropped 6 bases and J dropped 0 bases, with 12 bases sitting between them.

Comment on this clone: Relative to the germline gene, one junction end is altered; a read error may explain this. V and J are TRBV29-1 and TRBJ2-1; TRBD1 is a possible D gene (5 bases). The CDR3 loop spans 12 amino acids. Germline V lookup: CDR1 SQVTM, CDR2 ANQGSEA. The CDR3 DNA reads as TGCAGCGTCGCAATACAGGCCCTGATCTTCCTCTTC. Translated: CSVAIQALIFLF.

The rearrangement links TRBV6-5 to TRBJ1-2; D unclear. V was clipped by 0 bases and J by 2 bases, with 13 bases between them. Germline lookup yields CDR1 MNHEY and CDR2 SVGAGI. The CDR3 runs to 16 residues. CDR3 bases: TGTGCCAGCAGTTACTCGATCCCTCCCAGGAACTATGGCTACACCTTC. Translation gives CASSYSIPPRNYGYTF.

V gene TRBV9 combines with J gene TRBJ2-3, with 14 bases that match TRBD2. This CDR3 contains 17 residues. J gave up 4 bases and V 4 bases, and 8 bases lay outside the gene matches. Germline CDR1 SGDLS, CDR2 YYNGEE. CDR3 nucleotides: TGTGCCAGCAGCCCTCGAGGACTAGCGGGAGGTCCAGATACGCAGTATTTT. It encodes CASSPRGLAGGPDTQYF.

This clone has only a few counts. The V gene is TRBV11-2, the J gene TRBJ2-3, with 13 bases aligning to TRBD2. The V and J ends lost 7 bases and 3 bases, in that order; junction bases with no gene match: 4. Germline CDR1 is SGHAT and CDR2 is FQNNGV. CDR3 length: 15 residues. The CDR3 DNA reads TGTGCCAGCACCGGACTAGCGGGGGTTACAGATACGCAGTATTTT. This sequence encodes CASTGLAGVTDTQYF.

This chain joins TRBV5-1 and TRBJ2-7; 7 bases are a match to TRBD2. CDR1 is SGHRS and CDR2 is YFSETQ in the germline V gene. The V segment lost 4 bases and the J segment 0 bases; nucleotides outside the gene matches: 10. The CDR3 is 16 residues long. The CDR3 region has the DNA TGCGCCAGCAGCCACGGGGGGACGGGAAGCTCCTACGAGCAGTACTTC. Translating gives CASSHGGTGSSYEQYF.

This sequence joins TRBV2 and TRBJ2-5; 9 bases align to TRBD1. Germline V gene data show CDR1 as SNHLY and CDR2 as FYNNEI. The CDR3 loop spans 14 amino acids. The J segment lost 5 bases and the V segment lost 8 bases, leaving 9 bases of the junction unmatched. The DNA of the CDR3 is TGTGCCAGCGGGGACAGGGTATCCGTCGAGACCCAGTACTTC. Residues: CASGDRVSVETQYF.

The V gene is TRBV2, the J gene TRBJ2-1, with TRBD2 identical over 10 bases. The CDR3 is 14 amino acids. V lost 11 bases to trimming and J lost 7 bases; unmatched junction nucleotides: 11. Per the germline V gene, CDR1 is SNHLY and CDR2 is FYNNEI. Here the CDR3 reads CAAPPSGRTNEQFF. CDR3 sequence (DNA): TGTGCCGCCCCCCCTAGCGGGAGAACTAATGAGCAGTTCTTC.

This chain uses TRBV5-5 with TRBJ1-4; D is perhaps TRBD1 (5 bases). The CDR3 loop spans 15 amino acids. Trimming stripped 0 bases from V and 7 bases from J, with 13 bases between. Germline values: CDR1 SGHKS, CDR2 YYEKEE (reference sequence). The DNA of the CDR3 is TGTGCCAGCAGCTTGGCGGCAGGGTCAGTTGAAAAACTGTTTTTT. This gives the protein CASSLAAGSVEKLFF.

In this sample, this clone turned up once. The chain links TRBV30 to TRBJ2-4, with a weak D call TRBD1 (5 bases). Germline V CDR1 and CDR2: GTSNPN, SVGIG (reference sequence). CDR3 size: 13 residues. V was shortened by 2 bases and J by 5 bases, with 10 bases between the two germline ends. The CDR3: CAWSRGGENIQYF. CDR3 nucleotide sequence: TGTGCCTGGAGTAGGGGCGGCGAAAACATTCAGTACTTC.